This entry lists 5 T cell receptor beta chains sequenced from one sample in a study of vaccination effects on CD4 cells after COVID-19 (dated by TCRdb to the early 2020s). No antigen has been identified for these receptors. Libraries were constructed by the immunoSEQ multiplex PCR assay. Held by TCRdb, this immuneACCESS table contains in-frame sequences only and omits some clones. Under half of the omission traces to an unresolved V gene where checked; the cause of the rest is unknown. The sample profile shows tens of thousands of clones; about 72% of them were found once. Jointly, the top ten make up 20% to 25% of the sample. After more than nine days of culture, CD4+ T cells were isolated with the EasySep CD4+ T cell isolation kit. The input for sequencing was CD4+ T cells from PBMCs cultured without peptide, taken before COVID-19 vaccination. The receptors derive from a human donor who had a prior SARS-CoV-2 infection.

V usage is TRBV7-2 and J usage is TRBJ2-7; possibly TRBD1 for D (6 bases). Germline lookup yields CDR1 SGHTA and CDR2 FQGNSA. This CDR3 contains 15 residues. V was shortened by 1 base and J by 0 bases, with 10 bases between the two germline ends. CDR3 in DNA: TGTGCCAGCAGCTTAGGAGGACAGATCTCCTACGAGCAGTACTTC. Its translation is CASSLGGQISYEQYF.

This clone was found many times. The rearrangement joins TRBV7-6 to TRBJ2-1; D remains unclear. V was pared by 4 bases and J by 0 bases, with 10 bases between. The length of the CDR3 is 15 residues. Germline V gives CDR1 SGHVS, CDR2 FNYEAQ. CDR3 sequence: CASSSQVNSYNEQFF. Written as DNA, the CDR3 is TGTGCCAGCAGCTCGCAGGTAAACTCCTACAATGAGCAGTTCTTC. The full variable domain, with the rest looked up from reference TRBV7-6 and TRBJ2-1, is GAGVSQSPRYKVTKRGQDVALRCDPISGHVSLYWYRQALGQGPEFLTYFNYEAQQDKSGLPNDRFSAERPEGSISTLTIQRTEQRDSAMYRCASSSQVNSYNEQFFGPGTRLTVL.

On this clone itself: The junction shows a germline mismatch at one end, possibly a read error. The J gene is TRBJ2-3, the V gene TRBV10-3, with D perhaps TRBD2 (5 bases). The germline V gene has CDR1 ENHRY and CDR2 SYGVKD. The CDR3 loop spans 17 amino acids. The CDR3 coding sequence is TGTGCCATCAGCGAGTTCACTAGTAGTAATTTAGCAGATACGCAGTATTTT. Protein sequence: CAISEFTSSNLADTQYF.

This clone was recorded a few times. This chain uses TRBV6-5 with TRBJ1-6, with TRBD1 identical over 7 bases. Trimming removed 6 bases from V and 9 bases from J; junction bases left unmatched: 8. Germline V CDR1 and CDR2: MNHEY, SVGAGI. This CDR3 comprises 14 residues. The CDR3 sequence: CASRDRAAGSPLHF. The CDR3 DNA reads TGTGCCAGCAGAGACAGGGCTGCTGGTTCACCCCTCCACTTT.

The chain combines TRBV6-5 with TRBJ2-3; 8 positions agree with TRBD1. The ends lost 8 bases at V and 5 bases at J; junction bases unmatched: 12. In germline, CDR1 is MNHEY, CDR2 SVGAGI. The CDR3 sequence is 15 residues long. The CDR3 DNA reads TGTGCCAGCCAAGGGACCCGCGACAGGGGAGATACGCAGTATTTT. It codes for CASQGTRDRGDTQYF.